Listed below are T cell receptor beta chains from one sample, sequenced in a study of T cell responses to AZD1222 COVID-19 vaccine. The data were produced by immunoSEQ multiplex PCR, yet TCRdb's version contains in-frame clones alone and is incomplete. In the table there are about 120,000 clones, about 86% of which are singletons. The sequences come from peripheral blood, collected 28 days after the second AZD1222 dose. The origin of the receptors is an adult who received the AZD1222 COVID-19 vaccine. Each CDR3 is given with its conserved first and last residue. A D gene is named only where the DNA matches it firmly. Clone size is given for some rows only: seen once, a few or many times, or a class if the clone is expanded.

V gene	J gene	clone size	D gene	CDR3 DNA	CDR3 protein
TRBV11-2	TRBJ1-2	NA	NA	TGTGCCAGCAGCTTAGCCAACACTGCCCTCGGCTATGGCTACACCTTC	CASSLANTALGYGYTF
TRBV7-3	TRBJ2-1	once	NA	TGTGCCAGCAGCTTAAACGGCTGGGGCGGGGGCTATGAGCAGTTCTTC	CASSLNGWGGGYEQFF
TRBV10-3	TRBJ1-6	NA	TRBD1	TGTGCCACCAAACAGGGGAGCAATTCACCCCTCCACTTT	CATKQGSNSPLHF
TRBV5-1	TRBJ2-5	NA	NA	TGCGCCAGCAGCTTGACAAAGACGGAAGAGACCCAGTACTTC	CASSLTKTEETQYF
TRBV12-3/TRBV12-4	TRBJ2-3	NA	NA	TGTGCCAGCAGTTTAAATTCCGGGAAGGGTTATTTT	CASSLNSGKGYF
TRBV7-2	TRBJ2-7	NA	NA	TGTGCCAGCAGCAAACAGGTTGGGTACGAGCAGTACTTC	CASSKQVGYEQYF
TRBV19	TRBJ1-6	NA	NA	TGTGCCAGTAGTTCTTCAGGAAGCAGTTCACCCCTCCACTTT	CASSSSGSSSPLHF
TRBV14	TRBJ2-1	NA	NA	TGTGCCAGCAGCCAAGGGGTATACAGCCGATACAATGAGCAGTTCTTC	CASSQGVYSRYNEQFF
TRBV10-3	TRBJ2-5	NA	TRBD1	TGTGCCATCAGCGGGACAGCAACTCGCGGGGAGACCCAGTACTTC	CAISGTATRGETQYF
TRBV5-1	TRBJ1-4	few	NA	TGCGCCAGCAGCTTGGACGGAGCAACTAATGAAAAACTGTTTTTT	CASSLDGATNEKLFF
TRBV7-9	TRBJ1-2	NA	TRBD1	TGTGCCAGCAGCATACAGGGGGGCTATGGCTACACCTTC	CASSIQGGYGYTF
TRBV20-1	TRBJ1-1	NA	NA	TGCAGTGCTAGGGGGGTTGGAGCTTTCTTT	CSARGVGAFF
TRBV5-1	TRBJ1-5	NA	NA	TGCGCCAGCAGCTTGGGGGGGATTAGCAATCAGCCCCAGCATTTT	CASSLGGISNQPQHF
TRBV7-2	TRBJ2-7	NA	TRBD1	TGTGCCAGCAGCTTAGACAGGGGATCCTCCTACGAGCAGTACTTC	CASSLDRGSSYEQYF
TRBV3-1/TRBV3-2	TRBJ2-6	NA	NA	TGTGCCAGCAGCCCCGGGGGACATCGTCTCCCTGGGGCCAACGTCCTGACTTTC	CASSPGGHRLPGANVLTF
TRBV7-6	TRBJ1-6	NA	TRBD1	TGTGCCAGCAGCCTCACTGTCCCGGGACAGGGGTTGAGTAATTCACCCCTCCACTTT	CASSLTVPGQGLSNSPLHF
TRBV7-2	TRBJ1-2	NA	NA	TGTGCCAGCAGCACCAGTTATGGCTACACCTTC	CASSTSYGYTF
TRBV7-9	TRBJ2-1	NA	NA	TGTGCCAGCAGCTTAGCCTCCAGGACAGATTACAATGAGCAGTTCTTC	CASSLASRTDYNEQFF
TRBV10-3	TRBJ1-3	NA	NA	TGTGCCATCGGGGGACCTGGAAACACCATATATTTT	CAIGGPGNTIYF
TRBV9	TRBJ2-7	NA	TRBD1	TGTGCCAGCAGCCCCCACACGGGACAGGGGGCGTATGAGCAGTACTTC	CASSPHTGQGAYEQYF
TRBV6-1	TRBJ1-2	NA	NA	TGTGCCAGCAGTGAACTAGGGGTGCGGGTGGACTATGGCTACACCTTC	CASSELGVRVDYGYTF
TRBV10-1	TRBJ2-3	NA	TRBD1	TGCGCCAGCCTGGGACAGCCCGGAGCCTACACAGATACGCAGTATTTT	CASLGQPGAYTDTQYF
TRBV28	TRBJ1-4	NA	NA	TGTGCCAGCACCGAACAATTGGGGGGGCTACCAACTAATGAAAAACTGTTTTTT	CASTEQLGGLPTNEKLFF
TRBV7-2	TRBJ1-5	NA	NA	TGTGCCAGCAGCTTAGTTCTCCAGTATCAGCCCCAGCATTTT	CASSLVLQYQPQHF
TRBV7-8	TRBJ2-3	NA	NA	TGTGCCAGCAGCTTAGCCCCTCTCAGTGGTCCGCAGTATTTT	CASSLAPLSGPQYF
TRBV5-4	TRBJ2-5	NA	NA	TGTGCCAGCAGCTCACAGGGTACGGAGACCCAGTACTTC	CASSSQGTETQYF
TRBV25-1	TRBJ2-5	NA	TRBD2	TGTGCCAGCAGTGAATGGGGGGGGTCCGAGACCCAGTACTTC	CASSEWGGSETQYF
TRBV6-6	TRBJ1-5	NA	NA	TGTGCCAGCAGTTATTTCTCGGGGAGTCAGCCCCAGCATTTT	CASSYFSGSQPQHF
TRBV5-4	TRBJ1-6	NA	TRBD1	TGTGCCAGCAGCCCCGGGACAGGGTGGAATGGTTATAATTCACCCCTCCACTTT	CASSPGTGWNGYNSPLHF